Shown below are 7 T cell receptor beta chains from a single sample sequenced in a study of blood T cell repertoires in COVID-19. The data were produced by immunoSEQ multiplex PCR, yet TCRdb's version contains in-frame clones alone and is incomplete. The sample records some 380,000 clones, roughly 89% being singletons. The specimen was peripheral blood. The receptor source for this set is a young man with active or convalescent COVID-19.

This chain links TRBV27 with TRBJ2-2; 9 bases line up with TRBD2. Germline lookup yields CDR1 MNHEY and CDR2 SMNVEV (reference sequence). With 2 bases clipped from V and 0 bases from J, the junction kept 13 bases outside the gene matches. The CDR3 has 20 residues. CDR3 amino acids: CASSLRKTGTSLSNTGELFF. CDR3 sequence (DNA): TGTGCCAGCAGTTTACGGAAGACAGGGACTAGCCTTTCGAACACCGGGGAGCTGTTTTTT.

The rearrangement links TRBV6-5 to TRBJ2-7, with unresolved D. Germline V lookup: CDR1 MNHEY, CDR2 SVGAGI. This CDR3 comprises 14 residues. Trimming left V 2 bases short and J 0 bases short, with 8 bases between. The CDR3 DNA reads as TGTGCCAGCAGTTACCAGGCCGGCTCCTACGAGCAGTACTTC. Translating it yields CASSYQAGSYEQYF.

The chain recombines TRBV9 with TRBJ2-7, with no clear D. CDR1 is SGDLS and CDR2 is YYNGEE in the germline V gene. The CDR3 covers 14 residues. Trimming took 0 bases from V and 6 from J, leaving 13 bases between them. CDR3 in DNA: TGTGCCAGCAGCGTAGATGCGTCCAGCGCCGAGCAGTACTTC. Its translation: CASSVDASSAEQYF.

The chain uses TRBV7-8 and TRBJ2-7; 10 positions match TRBD1. This CDR3 is built from 16 residues. Germline V gene lookup returns CDR1 SGHVS and CDR2 FQNEAQ. After removal of 1 base from V and 4 bases from J, the junction contained 7 bases not matched to a gene. The DNA for the CDR3 is TGTGCCAGCAGCTTAGAACGGGACAGGGGTAGGTACGAGCAGTACTTC. It encodes CASSLERDRGRYEQYF.

CDR3 in amino acids: CASNRQYNSPLHF. CDR3 bases: TGTGCCAGCAACCGACAGTATAATTCACCCCTCCACTTT. The V gene is TRBV6-6, the J gene TRBJ1-6, with a weak D call TRBD1 (5 bases). CDR3 size: 13 residues. The V gene's germline CDR1 is MNHNY and CDR2 SVGAGI (reference sequence). With 7 bases removed from V and 4 bases from J, the gap between germline ends came to 8 bases.

The chain links TRBV5-4 to TRBJ2-3; 7 nucleotides align to TRBD2. After removal of 1 base from V and 0 bases from J, the junction contained 11 bases not matched to a gene. The CDR3 is made up of 18 amino acids. In germline, CDR1 is SGHNT, CDR2 YYREEE (reference sequence). CDR3 coding DNA: TGTGCCAGCAGCTTGCCGTCACTAGCGAGATCTAGCACAGATACGCAGTATTTT. It encodes CASSLPSLARSSTDTQYF.

The chain links TRBV4-1 to TRBJ2-3, with 7 bases fitting TRBD2. Germline V gene sequence: CDR1 MGHRA, CDR2 YSYEKL. V lost 0 bases to trimming and J lost 1 base; unmatched junction nucleotides: 4. The CDR3 totals 16 residues. The CDR3 sequence: CASSQDVLAGTDTQYF. CDR3 bases: TGCGCCAGCAGCCAAGATGTGCTAGCGGGCACAGATACGCAGTATTTT.